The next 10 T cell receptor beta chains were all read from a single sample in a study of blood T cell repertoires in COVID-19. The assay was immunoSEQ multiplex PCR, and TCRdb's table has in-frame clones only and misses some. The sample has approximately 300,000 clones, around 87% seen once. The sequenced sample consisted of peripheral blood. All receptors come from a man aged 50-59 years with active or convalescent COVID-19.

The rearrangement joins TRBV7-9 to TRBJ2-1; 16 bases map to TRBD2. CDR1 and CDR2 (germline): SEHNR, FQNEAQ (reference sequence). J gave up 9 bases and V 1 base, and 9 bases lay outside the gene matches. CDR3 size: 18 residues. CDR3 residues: CASSLGGTSGRGLGEQFF. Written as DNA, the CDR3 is TGTGCCAGCAGCTTAGGGGGGACTAGCGGGAGGGGATTAGGTGAGCAGTTCTTC. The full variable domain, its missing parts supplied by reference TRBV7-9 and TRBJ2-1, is DTGVSQNPRHKITKRGQNVTFRCDPISEHNRLYWYRQTLGQGPEFLTYFQNEAQLEKSRLLSDRFSAERPKGSFSTLEIQRTEQGDSAMYLCASSLGGTSGRGLGEQFFGPGTRLTVL.

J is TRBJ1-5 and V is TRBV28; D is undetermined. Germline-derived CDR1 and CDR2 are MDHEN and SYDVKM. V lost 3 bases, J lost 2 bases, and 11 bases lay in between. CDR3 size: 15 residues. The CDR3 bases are TGTGCCAGCAGTTTTGCCGGGAGTGGCAATCAGCCCCAGCATTTT. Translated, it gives CASSFAGSGNQPQHF.

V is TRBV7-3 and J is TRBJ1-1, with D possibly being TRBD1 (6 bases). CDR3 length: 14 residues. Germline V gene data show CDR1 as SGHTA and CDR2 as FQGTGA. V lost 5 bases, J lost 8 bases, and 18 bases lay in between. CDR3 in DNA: TGTGCCAGCAGCGCCGGACCCAGTGACAGGGAAGCTTTCTTT. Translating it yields CASSAGPSDREAFF.

The CDR3 coding sequence is TGTGCCAGCAGCGGAGGCAGGGGGTACAACACCGGGGAGCTGTTTTTT. This codes for CASSGGRGYNTGELFF. The chain is built from TRBV7-9 and TRBJ2-2, with 7 bases identical to TRBD1. CDR3 length: 16 residues. Germline CDR1 SEHNR, CDR2 FQNEAQ (reference sequence). With V trimmed by 5 bases and J by 2 bases, 8 bases remained unmatched. The entire variable domain, with the rest obtained from reference TRBV7-9 and TRBJ2-2, is as follows: DTGVSQNPRHKITKRGQNVTFRCDPISEHNRLYWYRQTLGQGPEFLTYFQNEAQLEKSRLLSDRFSAERPKGSFSTLEIQRTEQGDSAMYLCASSGGRGYNTGELFFGEGSRLTVL.

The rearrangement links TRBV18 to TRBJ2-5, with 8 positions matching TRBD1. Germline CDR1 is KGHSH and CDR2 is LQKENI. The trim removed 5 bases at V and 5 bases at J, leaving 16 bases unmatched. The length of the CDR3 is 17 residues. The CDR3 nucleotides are TGTGCCAGCTCATCGGACAGGGAGTATGATCTGACGGAGACCCAGTACTTC. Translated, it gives CASSSDREYDLTETQYF.

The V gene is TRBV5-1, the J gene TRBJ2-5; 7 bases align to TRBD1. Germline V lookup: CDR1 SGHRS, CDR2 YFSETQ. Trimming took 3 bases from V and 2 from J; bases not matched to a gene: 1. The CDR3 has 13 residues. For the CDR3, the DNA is TGCGCCAGCAGCTCGGGACAGCAAGAGACCCAGTACTTC. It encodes CASSSGQQETQYF.

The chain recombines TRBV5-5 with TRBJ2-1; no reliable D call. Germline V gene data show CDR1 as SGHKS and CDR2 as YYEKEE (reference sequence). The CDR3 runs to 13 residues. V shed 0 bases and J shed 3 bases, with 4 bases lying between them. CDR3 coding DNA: TGTGCCAGCAGCTTGGGACTCTACAATGAGCAGTTCTTC. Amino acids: CASSLGLYNEQFF.

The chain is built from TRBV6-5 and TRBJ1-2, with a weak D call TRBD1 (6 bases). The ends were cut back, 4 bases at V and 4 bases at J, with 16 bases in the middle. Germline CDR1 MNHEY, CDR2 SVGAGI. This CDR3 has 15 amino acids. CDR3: CASSSLDRISYGYTF. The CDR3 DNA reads TGTGCCAGCAGTTCCCTGGACAGAATCTCCTATGGCTACACCTTC.

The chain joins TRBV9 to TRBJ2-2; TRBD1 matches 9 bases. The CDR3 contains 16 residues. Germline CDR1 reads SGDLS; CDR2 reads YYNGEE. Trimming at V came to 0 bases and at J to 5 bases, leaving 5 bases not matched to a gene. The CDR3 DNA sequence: TGTGCCAGCAGCGTAGGGGACAGGGTTGAGACCGGGGAGCTGTTTTTT. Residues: CASSVGDRVETGELFF.

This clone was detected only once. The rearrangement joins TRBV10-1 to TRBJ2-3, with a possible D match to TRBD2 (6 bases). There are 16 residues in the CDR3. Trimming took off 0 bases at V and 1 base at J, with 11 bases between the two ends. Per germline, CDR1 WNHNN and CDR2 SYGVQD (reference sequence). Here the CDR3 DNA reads TGCGCCAGCAGTGAGTCGGAGGGATTCGGCACAGATACGCAGTATTTT. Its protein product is CASSESEGFGTDTQYF.